This T cell receptor beta chain was observed in a study of T cells in localized non-small cell lung cancer (dated by TCRdb to 2019 to 2021). In the study overall: Comparing tumors with uninvolved tumor-adjacent lungs, the study looked at the T cell repertoires of 200 to 250 patients with early-stage NSCLC. All 236 NSCLC patients in the cohort were treatment-naive and had localized lung tumors that were resected. A mean age of around 66 years was recorded for the NSCLC patients, of whom under 150 were male and 100 to 110 were female. The investigation overall reported the following: Higher blood T cell density associated with longer overall survival, while higher adjacent-lung clonality associated with shorter survival. Since the design was exploratory, TCR variables were selected using unadjusted p-values with no false-discovery rate correction. Because multi-region sequencing of the tumors was not done, intratumor heterogeneity could not be ruled out. The highest T cell clonality was observed in uninvolved tumor-adjacent lung, where clonality exceeded that of tumor, suggesting that antigenic responses were more focused in uninvolved tumor-adjacent lung. Of the top 100 tumor clones, a median of 57 were detected in paired uninvolved adjacent lung; 28 were also among that lung's top 100.

With respect to this clone: Its cognate antigen has yet to be identified. No per-base quality is available; no much larger clone lies one base away.

At diagnosis, tumor, uninvolved tumor-adjacent lung and peripheral blood were collected and then preserved as a mix of FFPE and fresh-frozen material. For TCR repertoire profiling, blood samples were analyzed as peripheral blood mononuclear cells. The immunoSEQ Assay was used to sequence TCR beta CDR3 regions from DNA. As for how the authors treated the data: T cell density was computed as TCR beta template counts normalized to usable DNA estimated by amplifying housekeeping genes. The preseqR package was used to estimate richness by extrapolating to 400,000 templates for PBMC samples and to 120,000 templates for tissue samples. Clonality was taken to be one minus Pielou's evenness. To identify tissue-enriched TCRs, differential abundance testing was run on productive amino-acid clonotypes with a minimum total count of 5 and an alpha of 0.1. Repertoire overlap between compartments was quantified with the Jaccard Index and Morisita Overlap Index. GLIPH clustered TCR beta CDR3s with public tetramer-defined viral CDR3s; viral motifs required at least three viral sequences plus V-gene enrichment. Not all clones reach the TCRdb copy of this immuneACCESS table, which keeps in-frame sequences only. Checked studies attribute under half of the gap to unresolved V genes and leave the rest unexplained. That table supplies the V and J calls and clone size; D and trimming were determined from the DNA. The sample table lists around 64,000 clones, 80% to 90% of them with a count of one. Together, the top ten hold 20% to 25% of the sample.

Deletion took 4 bases off V and 1 base off J, with a span of 14 bases between the germline ends. Counted from cysteine to phenylalanine, this CDR3 has 15 amino acids. Just CDR3 DNA is preserved here, 45 bases in frame from base 1. CDR1 SGDLS and CDR2 YYNGEE are derived from the germline V gene. The sequence joins TRBV9 to TRBJ1-1; TRBD1 is a possible D gene, resting on 6 matching bases. Material: peripheral blood, obtained before any cancer treatment. The clonotype originates from a man aged 35 to 69 with stage I squamous cell lung carcinoma. DNA sequence: TGTGCCAGCAGCTCAGCGGGAGGGGGGAACACTGAAGCTTTCTTT. The translation is CASSSAGGGNTEAFF.